The clone carrying this T cell receptor beta chain came up once. Per the germline V gene, CDR1 is SQVTM and CDR2 is ANQGSEA. The CDR3 length is 14 residues. Trimming took off 6 bases at V and 2 bases at J, with 13 bases between the two ends. This specimen comes from a study of blood T cell repertoires in COVID-19. Study-level information: Acute and convalescent COVID-19 specimens originated in the United States, Italy and Spain. Sample material is recorded as cDNA or gDNA derived from T cells, B-cell-depleted T cells, or PBMCs.

Under the authors' procedure: Quantification of nucleated cells was approximated via reference gene primer amplification. Method: immunoSEQ multiplex PCR; TCRdb's copy keeps in-frame clones and lacks some. That table gives V, J and clone size, and the DNA gave D and trimming. The sample yields about 94,000 clones, around 81% seen once. The chain has TRBV29-1 and TRBJ2-2; weak D call: TRBD2 (6 bases). The origin of this receptor is a man aged 55 to 70 with acute or convalescent COVID-19. Sequenced: peripheral blood. CDR3 in amino acids: CSVRERTNTGELFF. CDR3 nucleotides: TGCAGCGTGCGGGAAAGGACAAACACCGGGGAGCTGTTTTTT.